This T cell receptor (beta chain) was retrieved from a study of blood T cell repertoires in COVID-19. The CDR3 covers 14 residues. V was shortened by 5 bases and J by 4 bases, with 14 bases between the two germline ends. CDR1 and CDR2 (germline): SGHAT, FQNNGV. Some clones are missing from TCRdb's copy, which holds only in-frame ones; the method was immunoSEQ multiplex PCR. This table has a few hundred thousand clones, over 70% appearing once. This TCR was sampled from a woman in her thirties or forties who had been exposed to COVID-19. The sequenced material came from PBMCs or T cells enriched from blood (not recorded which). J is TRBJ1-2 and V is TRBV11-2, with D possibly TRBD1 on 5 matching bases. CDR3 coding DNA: TGTGCCAGCAGCATTGGTCGACAGAGCTATGGCTACACCTTC. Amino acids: CASSIGRQSYGYTF.